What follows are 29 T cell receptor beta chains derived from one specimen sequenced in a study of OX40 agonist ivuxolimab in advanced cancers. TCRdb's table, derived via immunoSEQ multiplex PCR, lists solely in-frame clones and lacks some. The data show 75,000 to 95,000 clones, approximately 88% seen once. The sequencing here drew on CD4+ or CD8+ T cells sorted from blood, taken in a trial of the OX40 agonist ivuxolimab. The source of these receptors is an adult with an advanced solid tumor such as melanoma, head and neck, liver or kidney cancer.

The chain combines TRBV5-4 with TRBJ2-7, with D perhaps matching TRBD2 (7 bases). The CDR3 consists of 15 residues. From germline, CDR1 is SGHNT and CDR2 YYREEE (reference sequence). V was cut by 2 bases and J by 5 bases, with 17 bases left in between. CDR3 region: CASSFGRGRWDEQYF. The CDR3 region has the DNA TGTGCCAGCAGCTTCGGGCGGGGGCGTTGGGACGAGCAGTACTTC. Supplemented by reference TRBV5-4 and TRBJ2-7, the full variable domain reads ETGVTQSPTHLIKTRGQQVTLRCSSQSGHNTVSWYQQALGQGPQFIFQYYREEENGRGNFPPRFSGLQFPNYSSELNVNALELDDSALYLCASSFGRGRWDEQYFGPGTRLTVT.

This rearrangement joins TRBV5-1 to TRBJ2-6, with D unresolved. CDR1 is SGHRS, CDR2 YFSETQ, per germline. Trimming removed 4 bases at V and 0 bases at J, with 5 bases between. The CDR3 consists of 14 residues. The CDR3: CASSMDSGANVLTF. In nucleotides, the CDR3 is TGCGCCAGCAGCATGGACTCTGGGGCCAACGTCCTGACTTTC.

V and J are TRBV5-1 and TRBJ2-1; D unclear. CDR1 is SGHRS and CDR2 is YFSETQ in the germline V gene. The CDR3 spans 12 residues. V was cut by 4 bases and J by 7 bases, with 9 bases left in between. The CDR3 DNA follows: TGCGCCAGCAGCGCCTACCGGAATGAGCAGTTCTTC. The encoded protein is CASSAYRNEQFF.

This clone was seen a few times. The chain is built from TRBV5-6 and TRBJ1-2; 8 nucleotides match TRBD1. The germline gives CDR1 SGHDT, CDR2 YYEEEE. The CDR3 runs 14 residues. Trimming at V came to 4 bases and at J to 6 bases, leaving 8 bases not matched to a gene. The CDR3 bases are TGTGCCAGCAGCCGTGAACAGGGGGTTGATGGCTACACCTTC. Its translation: CASSREQGVDGYTF.

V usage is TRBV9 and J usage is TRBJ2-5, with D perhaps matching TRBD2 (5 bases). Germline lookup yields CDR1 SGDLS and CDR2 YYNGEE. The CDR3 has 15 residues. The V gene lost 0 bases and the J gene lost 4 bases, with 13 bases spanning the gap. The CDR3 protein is CASSVEGTSGETQYF. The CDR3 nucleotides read TGTGCCAGCAGCGTAGAGGGAACAAGCGGAGAGACCCAGTACTTC. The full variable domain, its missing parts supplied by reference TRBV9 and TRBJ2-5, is DSGVTQTPKHLITATGQRVTLRCSPRSGDLSVYWYQQSLDQGLQFLIQYYNGEERAKGNILERFSAQQFPDLHSELNLSSLELGDSALYFCASSVEGTSGETQYFGPGTRLLVL.

For the CDR3, the DNA is TGTGCCAGCAGCGCGCAACACAATGAGCAGTTCTTC. This translates into CASSAQHNEQFF. The chain joins TRBV9 to TRBJ2-1; D uncertain. Between the trimmed V and J ends, which lost 3 bases and 5 bases, there was a span of 6 bases. There are 12 residues in the CDR3. Germline CDR1 SGDLS, CDR2 YYNGEE.

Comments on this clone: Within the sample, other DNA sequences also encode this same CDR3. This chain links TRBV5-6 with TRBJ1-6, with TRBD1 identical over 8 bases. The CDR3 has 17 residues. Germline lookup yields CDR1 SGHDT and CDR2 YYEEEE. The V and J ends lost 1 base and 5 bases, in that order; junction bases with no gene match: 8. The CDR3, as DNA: TGTGCCAGCAGCTTGCTTCAGGGGGCGTTCGATAATTCACCCCTCCACTTT. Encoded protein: CASSLLQGAFDNSPLHF.

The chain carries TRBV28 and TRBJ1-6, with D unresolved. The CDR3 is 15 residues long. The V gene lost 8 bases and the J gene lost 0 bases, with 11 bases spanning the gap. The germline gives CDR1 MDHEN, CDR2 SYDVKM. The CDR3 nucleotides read TGTGCCAGCTCGGGAGGGCGCTCCTATAATTCACCCCTCCACTTT. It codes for CASSGGRSYNSPLHF.

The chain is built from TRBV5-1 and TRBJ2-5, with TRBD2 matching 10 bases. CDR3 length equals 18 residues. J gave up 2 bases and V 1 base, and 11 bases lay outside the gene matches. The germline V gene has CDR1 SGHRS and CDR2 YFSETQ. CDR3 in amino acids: CASSLSRIAGGRQETQYF. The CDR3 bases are TGCGCCAGCAGCTTGTCTCGAATAGCGGGGGGTCGGCAAGAGACCCAGTACTTC.

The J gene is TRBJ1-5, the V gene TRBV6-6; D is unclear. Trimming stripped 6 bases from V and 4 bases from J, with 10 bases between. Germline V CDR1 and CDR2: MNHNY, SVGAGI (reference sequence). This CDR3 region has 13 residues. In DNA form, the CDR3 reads TGTGCCAGCAGGACCCAGTGGAATCAGCCCCAGCATTTT. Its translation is CASRTQWNQPQHF.

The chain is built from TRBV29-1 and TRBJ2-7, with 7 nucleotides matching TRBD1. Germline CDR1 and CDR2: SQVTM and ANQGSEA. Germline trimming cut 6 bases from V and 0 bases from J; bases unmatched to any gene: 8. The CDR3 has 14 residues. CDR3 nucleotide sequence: TGCAGCGTCCCCTGGGACAGCAACTCCTACGAGCAGTACTTC. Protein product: CSVPWDSNSYEQYF.

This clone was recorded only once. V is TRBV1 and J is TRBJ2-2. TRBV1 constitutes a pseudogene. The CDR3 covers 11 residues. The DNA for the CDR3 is TGCACCAGCAGCCACACCGGGGAGCTGTTTTTT. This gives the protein CTSSHTGELFF.

DNA of the CDR3: TGTGCCAGTAGCCTTGGGGCAGGGAGGGGCTACGAGCAGTACTTC. Amino acid sequence: CASSLGAGRGYEQYF. V usage is TRBV19 and J usage is TRBJ2-7; 7 bases align to TRBD2. The V gene's germline CDR1 is LNHDA and CDR2 SQIVND (reference sequence). Germline trimming cut 6 bases from V and 3 bases from J; bases unmatched to any gene: 11. The CDR3 is made up of 15 amino acids.

CDR3: CASRQGYEKLFF. The CDR3 bases are TGCGCCAGCAGACAGGGCTATGAAAAACTGTTTTTT. This chain connects TRBV5-1 to TRBJ1-4; D possibly corresponds to TRBD1 (6 bases). The CDR3 length is 12 residues. With 5 bases removed from V and 6 bases from J, the gap between germline ends came to 8 bases. Germline V CDR1 and CDR2: SGHRS, YFSETQ.

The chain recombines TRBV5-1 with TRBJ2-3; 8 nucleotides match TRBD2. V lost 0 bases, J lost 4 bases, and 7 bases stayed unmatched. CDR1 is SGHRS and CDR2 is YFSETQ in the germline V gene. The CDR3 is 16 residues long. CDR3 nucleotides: TGCGCCAGCAGCTTGGCCCCGGGACTAGGACCAGATACGCAGTATTTT. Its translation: CASSLAPGLGPDTQYF.

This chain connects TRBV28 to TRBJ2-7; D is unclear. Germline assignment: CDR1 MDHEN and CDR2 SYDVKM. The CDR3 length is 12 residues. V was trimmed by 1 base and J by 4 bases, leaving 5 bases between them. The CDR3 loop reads CASSLSGYEQYF. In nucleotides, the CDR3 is TGTGCCAGCAGTTTATCGGGTTACGAGCAGTACTTC.

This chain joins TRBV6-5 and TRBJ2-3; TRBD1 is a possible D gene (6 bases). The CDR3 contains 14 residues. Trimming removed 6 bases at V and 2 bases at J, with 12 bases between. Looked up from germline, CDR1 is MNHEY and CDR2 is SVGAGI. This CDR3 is CASSHRVSTDTQYF. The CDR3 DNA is TGTGCCAGCAGCCACAGGGTTTCCACAGATACGCAGTATTTT.

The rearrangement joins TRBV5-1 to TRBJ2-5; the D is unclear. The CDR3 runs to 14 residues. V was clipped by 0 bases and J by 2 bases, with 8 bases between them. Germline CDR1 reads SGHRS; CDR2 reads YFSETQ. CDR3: CASSLGPGQETQYF. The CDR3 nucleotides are TGCGCCAGCAGCTTGGGTCCAGGTCAAGAGACCCAGTACTTC.

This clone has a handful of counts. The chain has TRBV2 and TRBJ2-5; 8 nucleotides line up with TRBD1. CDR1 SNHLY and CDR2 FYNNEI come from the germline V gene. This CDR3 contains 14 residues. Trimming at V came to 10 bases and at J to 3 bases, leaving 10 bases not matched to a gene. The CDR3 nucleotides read TGTGCCACTAAGTGGGCGACAGGGGAAGAGACCCAGTACTTC. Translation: CATKWATGEETQYF. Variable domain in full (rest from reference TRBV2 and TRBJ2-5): EPEVTQTPSHQVTQMGQEVILRCVPISNHLYFYWYRQILGQKVEFLVSFYNNEISEKSEIFDDQFSVERPDGSNFTLKIRSTKLEDSAMYFCATKWATGEETQYFGPGTRLLVL.

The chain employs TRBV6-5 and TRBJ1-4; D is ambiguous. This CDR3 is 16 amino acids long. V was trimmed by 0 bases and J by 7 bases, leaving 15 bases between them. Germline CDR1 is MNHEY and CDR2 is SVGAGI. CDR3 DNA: TGTGCCAGCAGTTACTCGAGAGGGCCTGGGAGTGAAAAACTGTTTTTT. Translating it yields CASSYSRGPGSEKLFF.

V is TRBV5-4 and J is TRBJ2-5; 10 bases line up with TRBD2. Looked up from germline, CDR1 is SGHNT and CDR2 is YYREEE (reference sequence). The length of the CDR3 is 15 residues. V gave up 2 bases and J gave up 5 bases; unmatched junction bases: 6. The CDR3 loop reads CASSFTSGGAETQYF. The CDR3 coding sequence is TGTGCCAGCAGCTTCACCAGCGGGGGGGCGGAGACCCAGTACTTC.

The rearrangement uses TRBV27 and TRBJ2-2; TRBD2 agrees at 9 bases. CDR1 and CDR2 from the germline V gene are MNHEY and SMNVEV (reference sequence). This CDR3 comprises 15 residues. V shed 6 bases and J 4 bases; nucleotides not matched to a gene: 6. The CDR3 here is CASRKLAGFTGELFF. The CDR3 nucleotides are TGTGCCAGCAGGAAACTAGCGGGCTTCACCGGGGAGCTGTTTTTT.

CDR3 DNA sequence: TGTGCCAGCTCACCCACGAGCGCCGGGACAGGGTCAAGCGAGCAGTACTTC. Its translation is CASSPTSAGTGSSEQYF. J is TRBJ2-7 and V is TRBV18; the match to TRBD1 covers 9 bases. There are 17 residues in the CDR3. CDR1 and CDR2 from the germline V gene are KGHSH and LQKENI. Losses at the gene ends were 3 bases for V and 6 bases for J; bases not matched to a gene: 15. Full variable domain (remainder filled in from reference TRBV18 and TRBJ2-7): NAGVMQNPRHLVRRRGQEARLRCSPMKGHSHVYWYRQLPEEGLKFMVYLQKENIIDESGMPKERFSAEFPKEGPSILRIQQVVRGDSAAYFCASSPTSAGTGSSEQYFGPGTRLTVT.

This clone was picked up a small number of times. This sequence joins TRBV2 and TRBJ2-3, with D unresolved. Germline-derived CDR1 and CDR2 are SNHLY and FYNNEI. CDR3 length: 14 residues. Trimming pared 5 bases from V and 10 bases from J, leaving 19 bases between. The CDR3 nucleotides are TGTGCCAGCAGTTATACGAGGACCCCTAGGGCGCAGTATTTT. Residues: CASSYTRTPRAQYF.

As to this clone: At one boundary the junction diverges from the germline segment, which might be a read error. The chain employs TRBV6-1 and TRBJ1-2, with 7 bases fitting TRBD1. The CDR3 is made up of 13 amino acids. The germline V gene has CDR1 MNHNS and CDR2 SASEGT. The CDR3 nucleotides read TGTGCCAGCAGTGAGGGACAGCTGGTCGTAACCGCCTTC. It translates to CASSEGQLVVTAF.

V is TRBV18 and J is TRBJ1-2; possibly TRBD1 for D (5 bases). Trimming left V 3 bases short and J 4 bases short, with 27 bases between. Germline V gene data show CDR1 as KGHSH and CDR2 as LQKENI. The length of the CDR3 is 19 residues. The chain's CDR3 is CASSPSGTASFLSSYGYTF. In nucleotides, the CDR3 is TGTGCCAGCTCACCGTCAGGGACTGCCAGCTTCCTATCAAGCTATGGCTACACCTTC.

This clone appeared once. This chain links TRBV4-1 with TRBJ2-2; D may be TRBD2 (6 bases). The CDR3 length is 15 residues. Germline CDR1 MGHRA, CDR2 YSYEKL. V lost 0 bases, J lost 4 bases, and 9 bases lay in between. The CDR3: CASSQDASATGELFF. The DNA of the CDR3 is TGCGCCAGCAGCCAAGATGCTAGCGCCACCGGGGAGCTGTTTTTT.

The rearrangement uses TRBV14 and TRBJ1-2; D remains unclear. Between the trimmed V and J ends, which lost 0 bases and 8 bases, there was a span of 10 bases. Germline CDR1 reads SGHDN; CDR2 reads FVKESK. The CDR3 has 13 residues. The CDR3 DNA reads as TGTGCCAGCAGCCAAGAGTTAGGGCACGGCTACACCTTC. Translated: CASSQELGHGYTF.

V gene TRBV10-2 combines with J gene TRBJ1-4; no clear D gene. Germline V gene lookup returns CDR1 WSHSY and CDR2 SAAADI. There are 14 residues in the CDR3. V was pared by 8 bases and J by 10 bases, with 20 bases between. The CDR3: CASGVRDLAGKLFF. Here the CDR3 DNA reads TGCGCCAGCGGGGTAAGGGATCTCGCCGGAAAACTGTTTTTT.